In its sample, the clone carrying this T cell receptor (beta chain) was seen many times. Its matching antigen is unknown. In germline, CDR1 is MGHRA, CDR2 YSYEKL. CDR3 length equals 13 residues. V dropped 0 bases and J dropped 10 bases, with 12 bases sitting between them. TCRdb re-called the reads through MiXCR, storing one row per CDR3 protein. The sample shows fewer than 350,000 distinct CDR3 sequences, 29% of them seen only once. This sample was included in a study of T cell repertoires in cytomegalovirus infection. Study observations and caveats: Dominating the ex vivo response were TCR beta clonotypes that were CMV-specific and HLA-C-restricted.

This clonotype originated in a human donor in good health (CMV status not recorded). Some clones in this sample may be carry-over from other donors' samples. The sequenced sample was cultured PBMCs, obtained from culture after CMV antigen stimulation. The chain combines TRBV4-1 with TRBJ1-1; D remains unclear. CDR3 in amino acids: CASSQEKSLVAFF. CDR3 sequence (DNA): TGCGCCAGCAGCCAAGAGAAGTCCCTCGTAGCTTTCTTT.